This TCR beta chain was recovered during a study of metastatic and nonmetastatic thyroid tumors. Points from the study as a whole: Versus benign nodules, malignant thyroid tumors reportedly had significantly higher TCR beta diversity, in blood and tumor.

The length of the CDR3 is 15 residues. V was trimmed by 2 bases and J by 4 bases, leaving 12 bases between them. CDR1 and CDR2 (germline): MNHEY, SVGAGI. TCRdb used MiXCR to call clones anew from the PCR reads. Among about 39,000 clones listed, about 20% were seen once. This clone has ten or more counts. Its antigen is unknown. Thyroid surgery was preceded by no treatment in any patient. The specimen sequenced was tumor tissue. This chain joins TRBV6-5 and TRBJ1-5, with D possibly being TRBD1 (6 bases). The sequence was obtained from a female donor with papillary thyroid cancer or a benign thyroid nodule (not recorded which). Some clones in this sample may be carry-over from other donors' samples. The CDR3 loop is CASSYRGTGNQPQHF. The CDR3, as DNA: TGTGCCAGCAGTTACAGGGGAACAGGGAATCAGCCCCAGCATTTT.